This is a list of T cell receptor beta chains from one sample in a study of cytomegalovirus exposure and HLA in healthy donors. Measured with immunoSEQ multiplex PCR; TCRdb has only the in-frame clones, and not every one. The profile shows about 120,000 clones, over 8% of them singletons. Sequences were obtained from PBMCs. All receptors derive from a man aged 25-40 years in good health and CMV-seronegative. The CDR3 runs from the conserved cysteine through the conserved F or W. D genes are given only for firm matches. Clone size is given for some rows only: seen once, a few or many times, or a class if the clone is expanded.

d_call | j_call | v_call | clone_size | cdr3_aa | cdr3_nt
TRBD1 | TRBJ1-1 | TRBV10-3 | few | CAISDTGGEAFF | TGTGCCATCAGTGACACAGGGGGTGAAGCTTTCTTT
TRBD1 | TRBJ2-7 | TRBV19 | NA | CASSRGQAYEQYF | TGTGCCAGTAGTCGAGGACAGGCCTACGAGCAGTACTTC
TRBD1 | TRBJ2-7 | TRBV29-1 | few | CSVLVGTGAYEQYF | TGCAGCGTTCTCGTCGGGACAGGGGCCTACGAGCAGTACTTC
NA | TRBJ2-7 | TRBV7-9 | NA | CAGQGLSSEQYF | TGTGCTGGGCAGGGTCTATCTAGCGAGCAGTACTTC
NA | TRBJ2-7 | TRBV30 | few | CAWSRQGYEQYF | TGTGCCTGGAGTCGGCAGGGCTACGAGCAGTACTTC
NA | TRBJ2-5 | TRBV4-1 | few | CASSQVLAETQYF | TGCGCCAGCAGCCAAGTTCTAGCGGAGACCCAGTACTTC
TRBD2 | TRBJ2-1 | TRBV11-2 | NA | CASSRLAGGRAEQFF | TGTGCCAGCAGCCGACTGGCGGGGGGACGGGCTGAGCAGTTCTTC
NA | TRBJ2-7 | TRBV29-1 | few | CSVVSQNRDGGFLGQYF | TGCAGCGTTGTTTCCCAGAACCGGGACGGGGGATTTTTAGGGCAGTACTTC
TRBD1 | TRBJ1-1 | TRBV19 | few | CASRKGQGLMNTEAFF | TGTGCCAGTAGAAAGGGACAGGGGTTAATGAACACTGAAGCTTTCTTT
TRBD1 | TRBJ1-1 | TRBV29-1 | few | CSVGPVWDSDLNTEAFF | TGCAGCGTTGGCCCAGTATGGGACAGCGACCTGAACACTGAAGCTTTCTTT
TRBD2 | TRBJ2-2 | TRBV6-1 | few | CATPGLADAGELFF | TGTGCCACACCGGGACTAGCGGATGCCGGGGAGCTGTTTTTT
NA | TRBJ2-7 | TRBV5-8 | NA | CASSLGQGLYEQYF | TGTGCCAGCAGCTTGGGGCAGGGCCTCTACGAGCAGTACTTC
TRBD1 | TRBJ2-1 | TRBV5-6 | few | CASSHRGGFIYNEQFF | TGTGCCAGCAGCCACAGGGGCGGCTTTATCTACAATGAGCAGTTCTTC
TRBD2 | TRBJ2-3 | TRBV13 | few | CATHWVGGPRDTQYF | TGTGCCACCCACTGGGTGGGAGGGCCGAGAGATACGCAGTATTTT
TRBD1 | TRBJ2-1 | TRBV6-5 | NA | CASSNSRTGRHNEQFF | TGTGCCAGCAGTAACTCTCGGACAGGACGCCACAATGAGCAGTTCTTC
NA | TRBJ2-3 | TRBV6-1 | NA | CASSVSAGGGTDTQYF | TGTGCCAGCAGTGTATCAGCGGGTGGAGGCACAGATACGCAGTATTTT
NA | TRBJ1-6 | TRBV9 | NA | CASSRGPQGSPLHF | TGTGCCAGCAGCCGTGGACCCCAGGGGTCACCCCTCCACTTT
TRBD1 | TRBJ2-7 | TRBV11-3 | few | CASSRPGTDTSSYEQYF | TGTGCCAGCAGCCGTCCCGGGACAGATACGAGCTCCTACGAGCAGTACTTC
NA | TRBJ1-4 | TRBV5-6 | few | CASSLGGQRSEKLFF | TGTGCCAGCAGCTTGGGTGGACAGAGGAGTGAAAAACTGTTTTTT
NA | TRBJ2-1 | TRBV27 | NA | CAKSHPPGAAYNEQFF | TGTGCCAAAAGCCACCCCCCAGGGGCGGCCTACAATGAGCAGTTCTTC
TRBD1 | TRBJ2-7 | TRBV19 | few | CASTPGTVRGYEQYF | TGTGCCAGTACTCCCGGGACAGTGAGGGGTTACGAGCAGTACTTC
NA | TRBJ1-1 | TRBV21-1 | few | CASSKTTGLGTEAFF | TGTGCCAGCAGCAAAACGACAGGGTTGGGCACTGAAGCTTTCTTT
TRBD1 | TRBJ1-5 | TRBV28 | NA | CASRVMRGQQHF | TGTGCCAGCAGGGTCATGCGGGGACAGCAGCATTTT
TRBD1 | TRBJ1-4 | TRBV4-3 | NA | CASSRATGGLGEKLFF | TGCGCCAGCAGCCGGGCGACAGGGGGCCTAGGGGAAAAACTGTTTTTT
TRBD2 | TRBJ2-1 | TRBV5-1 | NA | CASSLDPGGSSYNEQFF | TGCGCCAGCAGCTTGGACCCCGGCGGGAGCTCCTACAATGAGCAGTTCTTC
TRBD2 | TRBJ2-5 | TRBV11-2 | few | CASSLAGTSGQETQYF | TGTGCCAGCAGCTTAGCCGGGACTAGCGGACAAGAGACCCAGTACTTC
TRBD1 | TRBJ1-6 | TRBV5-1 | NA | CASSPQGVRSPLHF | TGCGCCAGCAGCCCGCAGGGGGTAAGGTCACCCCTCCACTTT
TRBD2 | TRBJ2-5 | TRBV5-6 | NA | CASSLTSGAAEQYF | TGTGCCAGCAGCTTGACTAGCGGTGCCGCGGAGCAGTACTTC